This T cell receptor (beta chain) was captured by sequencing in a study of siplizumab effects on memory and regulatory T cells. The repertoire was sequenced with immunoSEQ multiplex PCR; TCRdb's copy has only in-frame clones and lacks some. Of about 87,000 clones in the sample, around 90% were seen once. In the case of this clone: The target antigen is unknown.

Per the germline V gene, CDR1 is MNHEY and CDR2 is SVGAGI. V was pared by 5 bases and J by 1 base, with 11 bases between. The CDR3 extends over 15 amino acids. Findings and caveats of the study: Unstimulated subsets contained matches for only a minor fraction of alloreactive clones. The authors did not confirm suppressive function in proliferating Tregs from siplizumab cultures. Siplizumab caused a significant drop in alloreactive sequences traceable to unstimulated CD4+ memory cells. Apparently more diverse than memory cells, naive T cells also seemed major alloresponse contributors.

Sequenced material: Tregs sorted from blood. The J gene is TRBJ1-4, the V gene TRBV6-5; D unclear. The clonotype originates from a human donor in good health. CDR3 sequence: CASSTTPGTNEKLFF. The CDR3 region has the DNA TGTGCCAGCAGTACCACCCCGGGAACTAATGAAAAACTGTTTTTT.